The 13 T cell receptor beta chains listed next were all sequenced from one sample in a study of blood T cell repertoires in COVID-19. Data came from immunoSEQ multiplex PCR; TCRdb stores just in-frame clones and leaves some out. The sample contains 8,500 to 14,000 clones, approximately 89% of which appear only once. The sequenced sample consisted of peripheral blood. These receptors were obtained from a human donor in a cohort sampled during active COVID-19.

Remarks on this clone: An end of the junction differs from the germline gene, which may be a read error. V is TRBV7-7 and J is TRBJ2-1, with 8 bases identical to TRBD1. The germline V gene has CDR1 SSHAT and CDR2 FNYEAQ (reference sequence). The CDR3 has 14 amino acids. The CDR3 is CASSLDRGGNEQFF. The CDR3 DNA sequence: TGTGCTAGCAGCTTAGACAGGGGTGGGAATGAGCAGTTCTTC.

The chain carries TRBV24-1 and TRBJ1-2; weak D call: TRBD1 (6 bases). The CDR3 length is 14 residues. Germline V gene sequence: CDR1 KGHDR, CDR2 SFDVKD. V dropped 4 bases and J dropped 4 bases, with 12 bases sitting between them. Written as DNA, the CDR3 is TGTGCCACCAGTGACCCAGGACAGACCTATGGCTACACCTTC. Its protein product is CATSDPGQTYGYTF.

The chain is built from TRBV18 and TRBJ1-1; no reliable D call. The CDR3 is made up of 14 amino acids. The V gene lost 3 bases and the J gene lost 0 bases, with 8 bases spanning the gap. Looked up from germline, CDR1 is KGHSH and CDR2 is LQKENI. CDR3 loop: CASSPLTMNTEAFF. In DNA, the CDR3 is TGTGCCAGCTCACCCCTGACTATGAACACTGAAGCTTTCTTT. Full variable domain (missing parts from reference TRBV18 and TRBJ1-1): NAGVMQNPRHLVRRRGQEARLRCSPMKGHSHVYWYRQLPEEGLKFMVYLQKENIIDESGMPKERFSAEFPKEGPSILRIQQVVRGDSAAYFCASSPLTMNTEAFFGQGTRLTVV.

The genes are TRBV19 and TRBJ2-3; TRBD1 is a possible D gene (5 bases). The germline gives CDR1 LNHDA, CDR2 SQIVND (reference sequence). V was shortened by 6 bases and J by 0 bases, with 10 bases between the two germline ends. The CDR3 has 14 residues. This chain's CDR3 is CASSAGPSTDTQYF. The CDR3, as DNA: TGTGCCAGTAGCGCAGGGCCTAGCACAGATACGCAGTATTTT.

The chain joins TRBV11-2 to TRBJ2-7; 10 bases agree with TRBD1. The CDR3 covers 14 residues. V was pared by 6 bases and J by 2 bases, with 4 bases of the junction left unmatched. Germline V gene data show CDR1 as SGHAT and CDR2 as FQNNGV. The CDR3 sequence: CASSVTGGPYEQYF. CDR3 nucleotides: TGTGCCAGCAGTGTGACAGGGGGCCCCTACGAGCAGTACTTC.

This chain joins TRBV2 and TRBJ1-1; 9 nucleotides agree with TRBD1. Trimming cost V 5 bases and J 3 bases; bases outside gene matches: 4. Germline CDR1 and CDR2: SNHLY and FYNNEI. The CDR3 runs 14 residues. The CDR3 spells CASSPQGADTEAFF. DNA for the CDR3: TGTGCCAGCAGTCCACAGGGGGCGGACACTGAAGCTTTCTTT.

The rearrangement uses TRBV6-5 and TRBJ1-2, with 9 bases fitting TRBD1. The CDR3 covers 13 residues. Germline CDR1 reads MNHEY; CDR2 reads SVGAGI. V gave up 9 bases and J gave up 7 bases; unmatched junction bases: 9. DNA of the CDR3: TGTGCCAGTTTCGGGGGACAGGGAGTTGGCTACACCTTC. Translation gives CASFGGQGVGYTF.

This chain links TRBV7-6 with TRBJ2-5, with TRBD2 matching 14 bases. Germline V gene sequence: CDR1 SGHVS, CDR2 FNYEAQ. The CDR3 contains 20 residues. V lost 2 bases, J lost 1 base, and 12 bases stayed unmatched. This CDR3 is CASSLPTSGGGSGVQETQYF. The CDR3 bases are TGTGCCAGCAGCTTACCGACTAGCGGGGGGGGCTCGGGAGTCCAAGAGACCCAGTACTTC.

This chain links TRBV27 with TRBJ2-3, with 9 bases identical to TRBD2. This CDR3 is 14 amino acids long. Germline V gives CDR1 MNHEY, CDR2 SMNVEV (reference sequence). The J segment lost 8 bases and the V segment lost 2 bases, leaving 5 bases of the junction unmatched. The CDR3 loop reads CASSLAGGQVTQYF. CDR3 DNA sequence: TGTGCCAGCAGTTTAGCGGGGGGGCAGGTTACGCAGTATTTT.

This clone was observed a few times. This chain joins TRBV6-9 and TRBJ2-3; TRBD2 agrees at 7 bases. The V gene's germline CDR1 is MNHGY and CDR2 SVAAGI. Trimming cost V 9 bases and J 0 bases; bases outside gene matches: 6. The CDR3 totals 14 residues. CDR3 sequence reads: CASPGGGSTDTQYF. The CDR3 nucleotides read TGTGCCAGTCCTGGGGGGGGGAGCACAGATACGCAGTATTTT.

The genes are TRBV7-9 and TRBJ2-5, with TRBD1 matching over 9 bases. Germline V lookup: CDR1 SEHNR, CDR2 FQNEAQ (reference sequence). The CDR3 covers 15 residues. The V and J ends lost 5 bases and 3 bases, in that order; junction bases with no gene match: 7. This chain's CDR3 is CASSPRQGGEETQYF. The DNA of the CDR3 is TGTGCCAGCAGCCCCCGACAGGGGGGAGAAGAGACCCAGTACTTC.

This chain connects TRBV2 to TRBJ2-5, with a possible D match to TRBD1 (5 bases). Deletions cut 10 bases from V and 2 bases from J, with 11 bases between. Germline V gives CDR1 SNHLY, CDR2 FYNNEI. This CDR3 has 12 residues. CDR3: CATEGVQETQYF. In nucleotides, the CDR3 is TGTGCCACCGAAGGGGTTCAAGAGACCCAGTACTTC.

In nucleotides, the CDR3 is TGTGCCAGCAGTGCAGGGGGGATCAACAATGAGCAGTTCTTC. This sequence encodes CASSAGGINNEQFF. The chain is built from TRBV25-1 and TRBJ2-1, with D possibly TRBD1 on 7 matching bases. The germline V gene encodes CDR1 MGHDK and CDR2 SYGVNS. V was trimmed by 4 bases and J by 5 bases, leaving 12 bases between them. CDR3 length: 14 residues.